This TCR beta chain was identified in a study of blood T cells in healthy people across ages. The study, taken as a whole, reports: More naive CD4+ cells and higher diversity marked long-lived donors relative to aged donors. TCR beta diversity, measured per million T cells, fell in a roughly linear way with age.

Primed by a sample-barcoded 5' primer and a J-beta primer mix, a second PCR proceeded for 7 to 11 cycles. Each cDNA molecule carried a tag from a template-switch adaptor that contained 12 random nucleotides. Each CDR3 protein gets one entry after TCRdb re-called the 5' RACE reads with MiXCR. This sample has around 320,000 distinct CDR3 sequences, with around 29% found just once. Turning to this clonotype: The target antigen is unknown. A junction end diverges from the germline sequence, so it may reflect a read error.

This CDR3 has 12 amino acids. CDR1 and CDR2 from the germline V gene are SQVTM and ANQGSEA. About 10 milliliters was the volume of peripheral blood drawn from each donor. The receptor's source is a woman in her 70s in good health. What was sequenced was blood. The chain recombines TRBV29-1 with TRBJ2-7; TRBD1 matches 7 bases. CDR3 residues: CSGATGTDEQCF. The CDR3, as DNA: TGCAGCGGGGCGACAGGGACGGACGAGCAGTGCTTC.